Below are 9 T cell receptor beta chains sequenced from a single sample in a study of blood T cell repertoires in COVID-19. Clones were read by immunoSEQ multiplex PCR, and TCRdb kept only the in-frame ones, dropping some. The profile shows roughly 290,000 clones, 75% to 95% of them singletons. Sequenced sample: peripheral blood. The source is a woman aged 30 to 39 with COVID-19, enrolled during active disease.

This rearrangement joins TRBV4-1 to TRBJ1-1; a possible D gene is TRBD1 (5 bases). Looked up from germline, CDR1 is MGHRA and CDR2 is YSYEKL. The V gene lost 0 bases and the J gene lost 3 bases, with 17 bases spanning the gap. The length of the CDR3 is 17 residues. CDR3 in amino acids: CASSQDTLPGWDTEAFF. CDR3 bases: TGCGCCAGCAGCCAAGATACTTTACCAGGGTGGGACACTGAAGCTTTCTTT.

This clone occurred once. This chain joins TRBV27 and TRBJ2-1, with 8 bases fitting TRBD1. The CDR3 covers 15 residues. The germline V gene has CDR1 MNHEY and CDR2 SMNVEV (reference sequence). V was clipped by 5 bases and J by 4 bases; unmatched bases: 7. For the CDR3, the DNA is TGTGCCAGCAGTCCACTGGGACAGGTTTACAATGAGCAGTTCTTC. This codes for CASSPLGQVYNEQFF.

CDR3 loop: CASSNWELSPGYTF. The CDR3 DNA is TGTGCCAGCAGCAACTGGGAGCTGTCTCCTGGCTACACCTTC. The chain recombines TRBV21-1 with TRBJ1-2. TRBV21-1 is described as a pseudogene. This CDR3 contains 14 residues.

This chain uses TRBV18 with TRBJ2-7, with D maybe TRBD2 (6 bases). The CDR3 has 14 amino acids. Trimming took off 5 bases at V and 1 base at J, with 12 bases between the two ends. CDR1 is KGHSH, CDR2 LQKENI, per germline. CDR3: CASSSQAGSYEQYF. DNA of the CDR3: TGTGCCAGCTCATCCCAGGCGGGGTCCTACGAGCAGTACTTC.

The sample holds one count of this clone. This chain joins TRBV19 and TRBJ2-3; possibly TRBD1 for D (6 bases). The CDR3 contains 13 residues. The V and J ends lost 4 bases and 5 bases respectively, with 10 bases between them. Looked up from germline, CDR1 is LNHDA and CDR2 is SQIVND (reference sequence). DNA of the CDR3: TGTGCCAGTAGTACCAGGGGTGAAGATACGCAGTATTTT. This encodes CASSTRGEDTQYF.

The CDR3 region is CASSTDSAGGNEQFF. The CDR3 bases are TGTGCCAGCAGCACCGACTCTGCGGGAGGGAATGAGCAGTTCTTC. The chain carries TRBV6-4 and TRBJ2-1; 9 positions match TRBD2. With 6 bases clipped from V and 7 bases from J, the junction kept 10 bases outside the gene matches. The CDR3 spans 15 residues. The germline V gene encodes CDR1 MRHNA and CDR2 SNTAGT.

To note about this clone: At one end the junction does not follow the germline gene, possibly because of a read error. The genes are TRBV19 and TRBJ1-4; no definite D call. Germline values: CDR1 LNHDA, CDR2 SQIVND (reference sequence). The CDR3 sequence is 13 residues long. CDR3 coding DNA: TGTGCCAGTAGTGCTGATTCTAAAGAAAAACTGTTTTTT. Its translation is CASSADSKEKLFF.

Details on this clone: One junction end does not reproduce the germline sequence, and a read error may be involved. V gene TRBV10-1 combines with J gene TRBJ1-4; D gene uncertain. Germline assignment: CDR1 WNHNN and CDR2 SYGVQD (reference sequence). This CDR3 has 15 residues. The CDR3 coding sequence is TGCGCCAGCAATGAGAGAGGGAACACGGGGGAAAAACTGTTTTTT. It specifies CASNERGNTGEKLFF.

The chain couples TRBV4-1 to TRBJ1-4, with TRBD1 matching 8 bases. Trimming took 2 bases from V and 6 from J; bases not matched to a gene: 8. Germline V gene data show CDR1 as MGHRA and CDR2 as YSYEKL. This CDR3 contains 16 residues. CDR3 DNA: TGCGCCAGCAGCCAACCCAGACAGGGGTTGGATGAAAAACTGTTTTTT. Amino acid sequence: CASSQPRQGLDEKLFF.